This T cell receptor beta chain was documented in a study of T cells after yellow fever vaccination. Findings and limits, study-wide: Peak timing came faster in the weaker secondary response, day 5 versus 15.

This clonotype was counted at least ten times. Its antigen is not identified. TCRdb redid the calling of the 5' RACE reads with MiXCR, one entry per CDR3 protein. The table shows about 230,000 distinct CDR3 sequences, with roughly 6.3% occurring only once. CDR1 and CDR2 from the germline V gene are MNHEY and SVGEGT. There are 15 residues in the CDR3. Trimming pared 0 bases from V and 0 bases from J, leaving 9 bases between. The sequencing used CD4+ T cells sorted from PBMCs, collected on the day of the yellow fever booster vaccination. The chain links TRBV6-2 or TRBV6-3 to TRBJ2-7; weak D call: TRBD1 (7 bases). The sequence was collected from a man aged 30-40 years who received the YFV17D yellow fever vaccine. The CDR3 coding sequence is TGTGCCAGCAGTTACTCCAGGGGGGCCTCCTACGAGCAGTACTTC. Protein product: CASSYSRGASYEQYF.